The 2 T cell receptor beta chains in this list originate from one sample, sequenced in a study of T cell responses to AZD1222 COVID-19 vaccine. Data came from immunoSEQ multiplex PCR; TCRdb stores just in-frame clones and leaves some out. The data hold roughly 120,000 clones, with about 86% observed a single time. The source material was peripheral blood, sampled on day 0 of AZD1222 vaccination. These receptors were collected from an adult in good health.

This clone was recorded once. The chain links TRBV5-5 to TRBJ2-7; D perhaps matches TRBD2 (6 bases). This CDR3 spans 12 amino acids. CDR1 and CDR2 (germline): SGHKS, YYEKEE (reference sequence). V was trimmed by 3 bases and J by 6 bases, leaving 10 bases between them. The CDR3 sequence: CASSYRGSEQYF. The CDR3 coding sequence is TGTGCCAGCAGCTATCGGGGGAGCGAGCAGTACTTC.

The chain carries TRBV28 and TRBJ2-3, with D unresolved. This CDR3 spans 15 amino acids. Between the trimmed V and J ends, which lost 2 bases and 2 bases, there was a span of 11 bases. Looked up from germline, CDR1 is MDHEN and CDR2 is SYDVKM. The CDR3 reads CASSLGAGDTDTQYF. CDR3 in DNA: TGTGCCAGCAGTTTAGGTGCCGGAGACACAGATACGCAGTATTTT.